Below, one T cell receptor beta chain is given with its context. These data originate in a study of blood T cell repertoires in COVID-19. Study-level background: Donors in the United States, Italy and Spain gave samples during acute or convalescent COVID-19. The cDNA or gDNA used as material had been derived from T cells, B-cell-depleted T cells, or PBMCs.

In the original workflow: For nucleated cells, counts were estimated from reference gene primer amplification. The table came from immunoSEQ multiplex PCR; TCRdb's copy has only in-frame clones and leaves some out. V and J calls and clone size are given by that table; D and trimming were obtained from the DNA. Here the sample spans under 150,000 clones, roughly 88% being singletons. There are 15 residues in the CDR3. Looked up from germline, CDR1 is SGHNT and CDR2 is YYREEE (reference sequence). V was pared by 4 bases and J by 1 base, with 14 bases between. This chain links TRBV5-4 with TRBJ1-1; D may be TRBD1 (6 bases). This receptor was identified in a human donor in a cohort sampled during active COVID-19. The sample comprised peripheral blood. The CDR3 loop is CASSGTGSWNTEAFF. For the CDR3, the DNA is TGTGCCAGCAGCGGAACAGGGAGCTGGAACACTGAAGCTTTCTTT.